One T cell receptor beta chain is described in this entry. This record belongs to a study of blood T cell repertoires in COVID-19. Using immunoSEQ multiplex PCR, the repertoire was profiled, and TCRdb retains in-frame clones only, with some absent. The table has about 45,000 clones, 88% seen once. The source of this sequence is a human donor in a cohort sampled during active COVID-19. Sequencing used peripheral blood.

CDR3 DNA sequence: TGTGCCAGCAGCCAGTCGGGGACACTGACTAAACGGGCTTTCTTT. Amino acid sequence: CASSQSGTLTKRAFF. The chain carries TRBV5-8 and TRBJ1-1; tentative D call: TRBD1 (6 bases). CDR3 length: 15 amino acids. Germline V gene data show CDR1 as SGHTS and CDR2 as YDEGEE. With 4 bases removed from V and 11 bases from J, the gap between germline ends came to 24 bases.